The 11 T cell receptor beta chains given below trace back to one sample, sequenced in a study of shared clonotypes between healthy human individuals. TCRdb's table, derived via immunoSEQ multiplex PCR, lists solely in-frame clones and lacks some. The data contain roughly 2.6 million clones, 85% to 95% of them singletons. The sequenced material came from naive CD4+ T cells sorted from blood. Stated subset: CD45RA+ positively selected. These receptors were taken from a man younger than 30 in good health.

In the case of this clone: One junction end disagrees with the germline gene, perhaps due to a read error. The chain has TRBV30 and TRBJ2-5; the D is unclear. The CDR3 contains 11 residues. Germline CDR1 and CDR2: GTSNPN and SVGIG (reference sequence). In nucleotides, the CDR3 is TGTGCCTGGACCTCTACAGAGGCCCAGTACTTC. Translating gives CAWTSTEAQYF. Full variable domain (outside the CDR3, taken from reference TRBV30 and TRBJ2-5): SQTIHQWPATLVQPVGSPLSLECTVEGTSNPNLYWYRQAAGRGLQLLFYSVGIGQISSEVPQNLSASRPQDRQFILSSKKLLLSDSGFYLCAWTSTEAQYFGPGTRLLVL.

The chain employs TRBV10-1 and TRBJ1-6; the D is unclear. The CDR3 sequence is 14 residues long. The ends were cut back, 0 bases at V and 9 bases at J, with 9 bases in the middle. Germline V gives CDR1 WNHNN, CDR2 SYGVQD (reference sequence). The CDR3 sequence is CASSESRGLSPLHF. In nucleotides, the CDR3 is TGCGCCAGCAGTGAGTCCCGTGGACTTTCACCCCTCCACTTT.

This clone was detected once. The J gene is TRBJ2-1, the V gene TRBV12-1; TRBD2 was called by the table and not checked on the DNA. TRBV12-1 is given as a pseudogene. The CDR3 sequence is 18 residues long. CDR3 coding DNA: TGTGCCAGCAGCTGGCATTGGGGAGCGGTTATTTCCTACAATGAGCAGTTCTTC. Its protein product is CASSWHWGAVISYNEQFF.

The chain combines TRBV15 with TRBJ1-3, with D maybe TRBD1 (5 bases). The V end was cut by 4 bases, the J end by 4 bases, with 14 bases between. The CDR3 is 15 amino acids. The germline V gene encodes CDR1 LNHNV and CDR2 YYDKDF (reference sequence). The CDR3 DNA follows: TGTGCCACCAGCAAAACAGGTCTCGGGGGAAACACCATATATTTT. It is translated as CATSKTGLGGNTIYF.

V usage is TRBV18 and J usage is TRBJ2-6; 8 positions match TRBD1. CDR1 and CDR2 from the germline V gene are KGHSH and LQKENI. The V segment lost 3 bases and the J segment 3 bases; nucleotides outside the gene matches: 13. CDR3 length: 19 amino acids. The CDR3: CASSPSFRGLVSGANVLTF. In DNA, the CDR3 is TGTGCCAGCTCACCCTCGTTCAGGGGGCTCGTAAGTGGGGCCAACGTCCTGACTTTC.

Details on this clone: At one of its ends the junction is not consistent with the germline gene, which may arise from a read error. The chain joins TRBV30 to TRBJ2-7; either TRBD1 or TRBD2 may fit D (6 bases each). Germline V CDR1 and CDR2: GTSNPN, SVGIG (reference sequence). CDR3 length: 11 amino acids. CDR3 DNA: TGTGCCTGGAGTGTAGGGGGGTTGTGGCACTTC. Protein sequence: CAWSVGGLWHF. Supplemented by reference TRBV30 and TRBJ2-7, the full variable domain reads SQTIHQWPATLVQPVGSPLSLECTVEGTSNPNLYWYRQAAGRGLQLLFYSVGIGQISSEVPQNLSASRPQDRQFILSSKKLLLSDSGFYLCAWSVGGLWHFGPGTRLTVT.

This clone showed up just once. CDR3 in DNA: TGTGCCAGCAGTTCCCGACAGGGATTAGACTACGAGCAGTACTTC. Its protein product is CASSSRQGLDYEQYF. The chain combines TRBV6-5 with TRBJ2-7; 7 positions match TRBD1. Germline V gene data show CDR1 as MNHEY and CDR2 as SVGAGI. The CDR3 consists of 15 residues. The trim removed 4 bases at V and 3 bases at J, leaving 9 bases unmatched.

The CDR3 sequence: CSVTDGTYEQYF. Written as DNA, the CDR3 is TGCAGCGTTACAGATGGTACCTACGAGCAGTACTTC. The chain has TRBV29-1 and TRBJ2-7; D unclear. V was trimmed by 5 bases and J by 2 bases, leaving 10 bases between them. Per the germline V gene, CDR1 is SQVTM and CDR2 is ANQGSEA. The CDR3 runs 12 residues.

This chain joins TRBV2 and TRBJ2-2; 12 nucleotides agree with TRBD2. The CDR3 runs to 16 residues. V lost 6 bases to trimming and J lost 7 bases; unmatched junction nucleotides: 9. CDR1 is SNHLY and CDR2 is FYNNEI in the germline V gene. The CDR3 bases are TGTGCCAGCAGCGGGGTGACTAGCGGGGGCTTCGGGGAGCTGTTTTTT. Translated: CASSGVTSGGFGELFF.

CDR3: CASSLADWSYGYTF. For the CDR3, the DNA is TGTGCCAGCAGTTTAGCAGATTGGAGCTATGGCTACACCTTC. The chain carries TRBV27 and TRBJ1-2, with no clear D. This CDR3 contains 14 residues. Trimming pared 2 bases from V and 4 bases from J, leaving 11 bases between. From germline, CDR1 is MNHEY and CDR2 SMNVEV (reference sequence).

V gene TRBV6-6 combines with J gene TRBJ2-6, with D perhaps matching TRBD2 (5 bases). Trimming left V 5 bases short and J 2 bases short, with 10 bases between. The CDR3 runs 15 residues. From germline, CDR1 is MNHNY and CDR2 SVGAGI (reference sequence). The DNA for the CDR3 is TGTGCCAGCAGTACTAGGGCGGCTGGGGCCAACGTCCTGACTTTC. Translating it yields CASSTRAAGANVLTF.